The 15 T cell receptor beta chains reported below all come from one sample, sequenced in a study of vaccination effects on CD4 cells after COVID-19 (dated by TCRdb to 2022 to 2024). These TCRs are of unknown antigen specificity. Libraries were prepared through the immunoSEQ multiplex PCR assay. Here the immuneACCESS table is served through TCRdb, limited to in-frame sequences with V and J called. Missing clones are a known gap in these copies; in checked studies unresolved V genes cover under half, and the rest lacks a known reason. The sample table holds 70,000 or so clones, of which around 70% were seen once. The top ten constitute approximately 2.2% of the sample. After about 10 days of culture, CD4+ T cells were isolated with the EasySep CD4+ T cell isolation kit. Participants received two doses of either the BNT162b2 or the mRNA-1273 mRNA SARS-CoV-2 vaccine. The sequencing used CD4+ T cells from PBMCs cultured without peptide, collected after COVID-19 vaccination. The source of these receptors is a human donor who received a COVID-19 vaccine.

This rearrangement joins TRBV3-1 (or the pseudogene TRBV3-2) to TRBJ2-7, with 7 bases identical to TRBD1. Germline V lookup: CDR1 LGHDT, CDR2 YNNKEL (reference sequence). The CDR3 has 14 residues. Unmatched junction bases numbered 5, after V lost 4 bases and J lost 2 bases. The chain's CDR3 is CASSPTGNPYEQYV. DNA for the CDR3: TGTGCCAGCAGCCCGACAGGGAACCCCTACGAGCAGTACGTC.

This clone was recorded only once. The chain is built from TRBV3-1 (or the pseudogene TRBV3-2) and TRBJ1-2; weak D call: TRBD1 (6 bases). Per germline, CDR1 LGHDT and CDR2 YNNKEL (reference sequence). V was pared by 4 bases and J by 8 bases, with 11 bases between. This CDR3 comprises 12 residues. The CDR3 loop reads CASSLQGYGYTF. The DNA for the CDR3 is TGTGCCAGCAGCCTACAGGGTTACGGCTACACCTTC.

This clone was observed a handful of times. This sequence joins TRBV28 and TRBJ1-1; 9 positions agree with TRBD1. Germline values: CDR1 MDHEN, CDR2 SYDVKM. There are 14 residues in the CDR3. V dropped 6 bases and J dropped 4; count of bases not matched to a gene: 6. The CDR3 coding sequence is TGTGCCAGCAGCGGACAGGGGATTGGCACTGAAGCTTTCTTT. The encoded protein is CASSGQGIGTEAFF.

The V and J genes are TRBV9 and TRBJ1-1; D is unclear. The germline CDR1 and CDR2 sequences are SGDLS and YYNGEE. The CDR3 extends over 14 amino acids. Trimming removed 3 bases at V and 3 bases at J, with 12 bases between. This CDR3 reads CASSATSGYTEAFF. Written as DNA, the CDR3 is TGTGCCAGCAGCGCAACGAGCGGCTACACTGAAGCTTTCTTT.

In its sample, this clone was seen a few times. The chain combines TRBV28 with TRBJ1-1; possibly TRBD1 for D (5 bases). The CDR3 has 14 residues. Germline-derived CDR1 and CDR2 are MDHEN and SYDVKM. Deletions cut 2 bases from V and 4 bases from J, with 11 bases between. CDR3 loop: CASSLMGDLTEAFF. CDR3 DNA sequence: TGTGCCAGCAGTTTAATGGGGGATCTCACTGAAGCTTTCTTT.

V gene TRBV30 combines with J gene TRBJ1-1, with D unresolved. The length of the CDR3 is 17 residues. V gave up 0 bases and J gave up 5 bases, with 22 bases separating them. Germline-derived CDR1 and CDR2 are GTSNPN and SVGIG (reference sequence). The CDR3 spells CAWSVARPASPRTEAFF. The CDR3 bases are TGTGCCTGGAGTGTGGCCAGGCCAGCCTCCCCTAGAACTGAAGCTTTCTTT. Supplemented by reference TRBV30 and TRBJ1-1, the full variable domain reads SQTIHQWPATLVQPVGSPLSLECTVEGTSNPNLYWYRQAAGRGLQLLFYSVGIGQISSEVPQNLSASRPQDRQFILSSKKLLLSDSGFYLCAWSVARPASPRTEAFFGQGTRLTVV.

CDR3 in amino acids: CASSPDPGQPNYGYTF. The DNA for the CDR3 is TGTGCCAGCAGCCCTGATCCGGGACAGCCAAACTATGGCTACACCTTC. The chain links TRBV9 to TRBJ1-2, with 7 bases matching TRBD1. V gave up 4 bases and J gave up 2 bases; unmatched junction bases: 11. Germline lookup yields CDR1 SGDLS and CDR2 YYNGEE. The CDR3 totals 16 residues. The full variable domain, its missing parts supplied by reference TRBV9 and TRBJ1-2, is DSGVTQTPKHLITATGQRVTLRCSPRSGDLSVYWYQQSLDQGLQFLIQYYNGEERAKGNILERFSAQQFPDLHSELNLSSLELGDSALYFCASSPDPGQPNYGYTFGSGTRLTVV.

The V gene is TRBV19, the J gene TRBJ1-5, with 7 bases matching TRBD1. Germline V gene sequence: CDR1 LNHDA, CDR2 SQIVND (reference sequence). J was trimmed by 0 bases and V by 5 bases; bases with no gene match: 10. The CDR3 length is 17 residues. The CDR3 bases are TGTGCCAGTAGTGGGGCCGGGACAGTAAATAGCAATCAGCCCCAGCATTTT. Its protein product is CASSGAGTVNSNQPQHF.

CDR3: CASPLRVREKLFF. The CDR3 DNA reads as TGTGCCAGTCCTCTTCGGGTCCGGGAAAAACTGTTTTTT. This chain connects TRBV21-1 to TRBJ1-4. TRBV21-1 represents a pseudogene. The CDR3 covers 13 residues.

This clone was counted between two and nine times. The chain uses TRBV7-3 and TRBJ1-1, with 10 positions matching TRBD1. Trimming at V came to 5 bases and at J to 3 bases, leaving 3 bases not matched to a gene. The CDR3 loop spans 14 amino acids. Germline V CDR1 and CDR2: SGHTA, FQGTGA. The CDR3 nucleotides are TGTGCCAGCAGCACCGGGACAGGGGACACTGAAGCTTTCTTT. Its protein product is CASSTGTGDTEAFF. Full variable domain (missing parts from reference TRBV7-3 and TRBJ1-1): GAGVSQTPSNKVTEKGKYVELRCDPISGHTALYWYRQSLGQGPEFLIYFQGTGAADDSGLPNDRFFAVRPEGSVSTLKIQRTERGDSAVYLCASSTGTGDTEAFFGQGTRLTVV.

V and J are TRBV6-2 or TRBV6-3 and TRBJ2-7, with 11 bases that match TRBD2. Germline V gene sequence: CDR1 MNHEY, CDR2 SVGEGT. V lost 6 bases, J lost 2 bases, and 6 bases stayed unmatched. CDR3 size: 15 residues. This chain's CDR3 is CASRPSGGPTYEQYV. Here the CDR3 DNA reads TGTGCCAGCAGACCTAGCGGGGGGCCTACCTACGAGCAGTACGTC.

V and J are TRBV30 and TRBJ2-5; D uncertain. CDR3 size: 14 residues. Looked up from germline, CDR1 is GTSNPN and CDR2 is SVGIG (reference sequence). With 0 bases removed from V and 1 base from J, the gap between germline ends came to 9 bases. This CDR3 reads CAWSVTAFQETQYF. The CDR3 DNA sequence: TGTGCCTGGAGTGTAACCGCCTTCCAAGAGACCCAGTACTTC. Complete variable domain (other parts from reference TRBV30 and TRBJ2-5): SQTIHQWPATLVQPVGSPLSLECTVEGTSNPNLYWYRQAAGRGLQLLFYSVGIGQISSEVPQNLSASRPQDRQFILSSKKLLLSDSGFYLCAWSVTAFQETQYFGPGTRLLVL.

The rearrangement links TRBV19 to TRBJ2-1, with 8 bases identical to TRBD1. Trimming at V came to 6 bases and at J to 8 bases, leaving 15 bases not matched to a gene. The CDR3 runs to 16 residues. CDR1 LNHDA and CDR2 SQIVND come from the germline V gene (reference sequence). The CDR3 region is CASRPSTGATTDEQFF. DNA for the CDR3: TGTGCCAGTAGACCATCGACAGGGGCTACAACAGATGAGCAGTTCTTC. The full variable domain, completed using reference TRBV19 and TRBJ2-1, is DGGITQSPKYLFRKEGQNVTLSCEQNLNHDAMYWYRQDPGQGLRLIYYSQIVNDFQKGDIAEGYSVSREKKESFPLTVTSAQKNPTAFYLCASRPSTGATTDEQFFGPGTRLTVL.

This clone was seen only a few times. The V gene is TRBV29-1, the J gene TRBJ1-4; tentatively, D is TRBD1 (6 bases). This CDR3 is 14 amino acids long. CDR1 is SQVTM and CDR2 is ANQGSEA in the germline V gene. The V end was cut by 6 bases, the J end by 7 bases, with 18 bases between. The CDR3: CSVTYSGVGEKLFF. The CDR3 coding sequence is TGCAGCGTCACCTATTCAGGGGTCGGTGAAAAACTGTTTTTT.

The chain is built from TRBV20-1 and TRBJ2-7, with a possible D match to TRBD1 (6 bases). The ends were cut back, 3 bases at V and 6 bases at J, with 21 bases in the middle. Germline CDR1 reads DFQATT; CDR2 reads SNEGSKA (reference sequence). CDR3 length: 15 amino acids. This chain's CDR3 is CSASGGVSGAGEQYV. CDR3 nucleotides: TGCAGTGCTAGTGGTGGGGTGTCAGGGGCGGGCGAGCAGTACGTC.